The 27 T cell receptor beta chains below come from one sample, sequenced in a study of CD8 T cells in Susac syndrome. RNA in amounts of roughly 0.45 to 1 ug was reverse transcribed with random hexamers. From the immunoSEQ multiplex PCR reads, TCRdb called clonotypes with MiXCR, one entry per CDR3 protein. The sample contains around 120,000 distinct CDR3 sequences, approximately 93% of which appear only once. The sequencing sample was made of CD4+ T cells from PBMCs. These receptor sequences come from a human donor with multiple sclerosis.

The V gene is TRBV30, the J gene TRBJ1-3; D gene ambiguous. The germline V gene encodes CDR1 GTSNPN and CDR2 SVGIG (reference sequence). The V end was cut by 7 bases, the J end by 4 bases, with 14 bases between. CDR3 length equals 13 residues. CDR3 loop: CAFNMFLGNTIYF. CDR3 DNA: TGTGCCTTTAACATGTTTTTGGGAAACACCATATATTTT.

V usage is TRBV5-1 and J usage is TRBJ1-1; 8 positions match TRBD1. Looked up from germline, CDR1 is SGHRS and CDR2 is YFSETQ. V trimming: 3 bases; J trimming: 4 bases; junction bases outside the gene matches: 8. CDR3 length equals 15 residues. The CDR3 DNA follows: TGCGCCAGCAGCTCCCAGGGGGCTGTGGGCACTGAAGCTTTCTTT. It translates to CASSSQGAVGTEAFF.

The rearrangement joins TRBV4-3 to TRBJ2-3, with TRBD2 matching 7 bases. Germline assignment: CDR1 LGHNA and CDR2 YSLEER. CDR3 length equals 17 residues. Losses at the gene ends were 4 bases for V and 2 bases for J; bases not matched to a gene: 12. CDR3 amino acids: CASSPDTLSGVTDTQYF. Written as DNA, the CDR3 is TGCGCCAGCAGCCCCGACACCCTGAGCGGGGTCACAGATACGCAGTATTTT.

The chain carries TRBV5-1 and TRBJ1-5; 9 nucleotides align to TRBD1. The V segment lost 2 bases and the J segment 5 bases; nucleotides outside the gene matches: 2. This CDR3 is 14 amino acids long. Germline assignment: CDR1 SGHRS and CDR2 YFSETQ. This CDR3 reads CASSFGTGHQPQHF. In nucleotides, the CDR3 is TGCGCCAGCAGCTTTGGGACAGGGCATCAGCCCCAGCATTTT. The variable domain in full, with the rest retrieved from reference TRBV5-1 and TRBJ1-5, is KAGVTQTPRYLIKTRGQQVTLSCSPISGHRSVSWYQQTPGQGLQFLFEYFSETQRNKGNFPGRFSGRQFSNSRSEMNVSTLELGDSALYLCASSFGTGHQPQHFGDGTRLSIL.

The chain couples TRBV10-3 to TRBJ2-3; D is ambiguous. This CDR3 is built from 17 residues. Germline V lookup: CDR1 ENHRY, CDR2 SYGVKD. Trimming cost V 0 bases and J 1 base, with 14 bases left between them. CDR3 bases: TGTGCCATCAGTGAGTCGGGAAAGAAGCTAGGCACAGATACGCAGTATTTT. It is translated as CAISESGKKLGTDTQYF.

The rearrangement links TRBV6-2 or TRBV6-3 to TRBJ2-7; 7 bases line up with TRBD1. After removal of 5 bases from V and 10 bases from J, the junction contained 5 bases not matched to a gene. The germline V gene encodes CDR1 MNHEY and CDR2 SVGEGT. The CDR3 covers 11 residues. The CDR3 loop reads CASSNGQDQYF. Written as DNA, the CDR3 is TGTGCCAGCAGTAACGGACAGGACCAGTACTTC.

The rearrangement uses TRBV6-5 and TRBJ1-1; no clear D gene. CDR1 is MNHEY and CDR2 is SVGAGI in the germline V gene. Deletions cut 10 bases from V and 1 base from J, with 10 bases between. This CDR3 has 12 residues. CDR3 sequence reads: CATQDANTEAFF. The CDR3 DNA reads TGTGCCACTCAAGATGCGAACACTGAAGCTTTCTTT.

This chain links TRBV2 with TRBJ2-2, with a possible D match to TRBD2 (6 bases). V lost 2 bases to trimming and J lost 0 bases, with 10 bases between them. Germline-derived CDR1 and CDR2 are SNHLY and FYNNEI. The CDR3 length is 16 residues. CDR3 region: CASSERRVANTGELFF. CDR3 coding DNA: TGTGCCAGCAGTGAAAGGAGGGTAGCGAACACCGGGGAGCTGTTTTTT.

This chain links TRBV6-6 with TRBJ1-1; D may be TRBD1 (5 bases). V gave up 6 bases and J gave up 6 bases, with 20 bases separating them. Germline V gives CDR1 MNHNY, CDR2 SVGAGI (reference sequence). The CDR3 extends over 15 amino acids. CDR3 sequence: CASSDLTVSVSEAFF. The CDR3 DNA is TGTGCCAGCAGCGACTTGACAGTTTCTGTCTCTGAAGCTTTCTTT.

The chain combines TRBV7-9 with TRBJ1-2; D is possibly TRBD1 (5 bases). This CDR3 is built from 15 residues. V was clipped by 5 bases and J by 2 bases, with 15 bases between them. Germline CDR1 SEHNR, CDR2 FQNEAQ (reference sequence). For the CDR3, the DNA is TGTGCCAGCAGCCTTAGGCAGACAGTCAACTATGGCTACACCTTC. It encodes CASSLRQTVNYGYTF. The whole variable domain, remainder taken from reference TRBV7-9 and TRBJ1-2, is DTGVSQNPRHKITKRGQNVTFRCDPISEHNRLYWYRQTLGQGPEFLTYFQNEAQLEKSRLLSDRFSAERPKGSFSTLEIQRTEQGDSAMYLCASSLRQTVNYGYTFGSGTRLTVV.

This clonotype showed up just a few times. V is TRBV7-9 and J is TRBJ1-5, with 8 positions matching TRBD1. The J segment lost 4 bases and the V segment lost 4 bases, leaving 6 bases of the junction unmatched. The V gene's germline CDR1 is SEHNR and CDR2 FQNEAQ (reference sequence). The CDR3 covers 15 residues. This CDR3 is CASSSTGQANQPQHF. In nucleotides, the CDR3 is TGTGCCAGCAGCTCCACGGGACAGGCTAATCAGCCCCAGCATTTT.

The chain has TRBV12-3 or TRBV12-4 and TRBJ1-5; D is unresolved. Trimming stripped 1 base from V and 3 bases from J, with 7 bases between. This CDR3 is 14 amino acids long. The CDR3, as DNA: TGTGCCAGCAGTTTAGTGGGCCCCAATCAGCCCCAGCATTTT. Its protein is CASSLVGPNQPQHF.

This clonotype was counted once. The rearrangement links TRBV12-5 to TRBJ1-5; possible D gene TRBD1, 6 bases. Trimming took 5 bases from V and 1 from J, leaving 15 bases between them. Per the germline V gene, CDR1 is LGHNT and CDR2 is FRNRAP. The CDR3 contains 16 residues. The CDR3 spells CASGRDTWGSNQPQHF. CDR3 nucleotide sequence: TGTGCTAGTGGTCGGGACACCTGGGGGAGCAATCAGCCCCAGCATTTT.

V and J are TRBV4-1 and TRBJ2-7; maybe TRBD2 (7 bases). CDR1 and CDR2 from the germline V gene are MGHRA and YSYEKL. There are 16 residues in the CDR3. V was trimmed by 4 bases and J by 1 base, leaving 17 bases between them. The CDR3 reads CASSPARGGASYEQYF. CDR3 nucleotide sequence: TGCGCCAGCAGCCCGGCGAGAGGGGGGGCTTCCTACGAGCAGTACTTC.

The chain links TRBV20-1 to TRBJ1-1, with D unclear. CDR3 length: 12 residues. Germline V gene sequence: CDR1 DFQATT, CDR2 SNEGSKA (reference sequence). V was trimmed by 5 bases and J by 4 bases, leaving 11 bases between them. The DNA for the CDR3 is TGCAGTGCTGGCACCACGAGCACTGAAGCTTTCTTT. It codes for CSAGTTSTEAFF.

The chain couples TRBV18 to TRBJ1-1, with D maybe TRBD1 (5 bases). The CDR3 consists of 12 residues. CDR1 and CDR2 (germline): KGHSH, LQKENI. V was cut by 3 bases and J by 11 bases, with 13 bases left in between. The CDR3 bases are TGTGCCAGCTCACCCCAGGGTAATTGGGCTTTCTTT. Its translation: CASSPQGNWAFF.

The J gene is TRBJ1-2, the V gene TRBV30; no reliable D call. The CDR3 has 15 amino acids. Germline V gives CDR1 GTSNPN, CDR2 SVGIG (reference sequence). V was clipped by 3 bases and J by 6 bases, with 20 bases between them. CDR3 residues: CAWSPTRLGHNGYTF. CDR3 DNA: TGTGCCTGGAGCCCCACGAGGTTAGGGCATAATGGCTACACCTTC.

The CDR3 coding sequence is TGCAGCGTCGAGGACAGGGGCACTGAAGCTTTCTTT. Translation gives CSVEDRGTEAFF. The chain carries TRBV29-1 and TRBJ1-1; 9 bases align to TRBD1. The ends lost 6 bases at V and 4 bases at J; junction bases unmatched: 3. CDR3 size: 12 residues. Per the germline V gene, CDR1 is SQVTM and CDR2 is ANQGSEA.

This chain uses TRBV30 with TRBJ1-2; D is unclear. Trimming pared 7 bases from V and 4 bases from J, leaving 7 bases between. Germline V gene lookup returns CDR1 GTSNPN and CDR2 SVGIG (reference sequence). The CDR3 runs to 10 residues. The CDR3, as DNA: TGTGCCTTCGCGCTCTATGGCTACACCTTC. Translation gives CAFALYGYTF.

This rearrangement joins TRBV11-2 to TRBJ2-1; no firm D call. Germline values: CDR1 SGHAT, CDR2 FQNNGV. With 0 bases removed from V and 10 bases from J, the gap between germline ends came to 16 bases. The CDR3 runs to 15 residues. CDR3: CASSLDPYSSREQFF. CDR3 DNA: TGTGCCAGCAGCTTAGATCCATATAGCAGTCGCGAGCAGTTCTTC. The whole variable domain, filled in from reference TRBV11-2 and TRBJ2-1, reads EAGVAQSPRYKIIEKRQSVAFWCNPISGHATLYWYQQILGQGPKLLIQFQNNGVVDDSQLPKDRFSAERLKGVDSTLKIQPAKLEDSAVYLCASSLDPYSSREQFFGPGTRLTVL.

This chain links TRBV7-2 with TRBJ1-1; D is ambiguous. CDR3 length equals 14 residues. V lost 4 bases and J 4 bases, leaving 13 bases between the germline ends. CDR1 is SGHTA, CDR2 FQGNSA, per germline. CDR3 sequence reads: CASSSGSSVTEAFF. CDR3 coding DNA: TGTGCCAGCAGCTCCGGCTCTAGTGTCACTGAAGCTTTCTTT. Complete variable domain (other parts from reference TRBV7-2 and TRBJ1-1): GAGVSQSPSNKVTEKGKDVELRCDPISGHTALYWYRQSLGQGLEFLIYFQGNSAPDKSGLPSDRFSAERTGGSVSTLTIQRTQQEDSAVYLCASSSGSSVTEAFFGQGTRLTVV.

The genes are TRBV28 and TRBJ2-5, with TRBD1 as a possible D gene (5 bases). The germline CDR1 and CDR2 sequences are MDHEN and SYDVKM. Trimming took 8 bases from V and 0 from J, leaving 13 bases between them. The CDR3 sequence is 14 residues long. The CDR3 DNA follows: TGTGCCAGCCGAATCCAGGGCGACCAAGAGACCCAGTACTTC. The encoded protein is CASRIQGDQETQYF.

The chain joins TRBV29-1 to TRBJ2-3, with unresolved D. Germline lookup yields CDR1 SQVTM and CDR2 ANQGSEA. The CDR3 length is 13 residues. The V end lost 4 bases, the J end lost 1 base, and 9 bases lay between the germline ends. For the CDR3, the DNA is TGCAGCGTTGGTACAGACGGCACAGATACGCAGTATTTT. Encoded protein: CSVGTDGTDTQYF.

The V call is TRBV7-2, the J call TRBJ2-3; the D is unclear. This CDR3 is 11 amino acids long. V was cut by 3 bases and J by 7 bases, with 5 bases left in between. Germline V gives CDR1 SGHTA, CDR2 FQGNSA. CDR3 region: CASSLANTQYF. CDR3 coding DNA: TGTGCCAGCAGCTTGGCAAATACGCAGTATTTT.

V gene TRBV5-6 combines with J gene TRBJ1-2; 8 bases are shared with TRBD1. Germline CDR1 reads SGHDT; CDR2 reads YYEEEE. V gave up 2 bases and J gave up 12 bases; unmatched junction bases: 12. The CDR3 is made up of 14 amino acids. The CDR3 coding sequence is TGTGCCAGCAGCTTATATATGGGACAGGCTAGAAACACCTTC. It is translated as CASSLYMGQARNTF.

The CDR3 coding sequence is TGCGCCAGCAGCCAAGAGAGGGATGGTGAGCAGTTCTTC. This codes for CASSQERDGEQFF. This chain links TRBV4-3 with TRBJ2-1; D is perhaps TRBD2 (5 bases). The CDR3 spans 13 residues. Trimming pared 0 bases from V and 9 bases from J, leaving 9 bases between. The germline V gene encodes CDR1 LGHNA and CDR2 YSLEER.

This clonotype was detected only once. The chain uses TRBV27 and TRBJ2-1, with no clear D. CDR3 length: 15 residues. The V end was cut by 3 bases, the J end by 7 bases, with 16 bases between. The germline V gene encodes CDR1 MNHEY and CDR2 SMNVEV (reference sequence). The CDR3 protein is CASSFVPSGANEQFF. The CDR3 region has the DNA TGTGCCAGCAGTTTTGTACCCTCAGGTGCGAATGAGCAGTTCTTC.